This T cell receptor beta chain is from a study of cytomegalovirus exposure and HLA in healthy donors. To note about this clone: The antigen remains undetermined.

With 60 Vbeta and 13 Jbeta primers, the PCR was carried out. Using immunoSEQ multiplex PCR, the repertoire was profiled, and TCRdb retains in-frame clones only, with some absent. In all, the sample yields tens of thousands of clones. Germline V lookup: CDR1 MNHEY, CDR2 SMNVEV (reference sequence). The CDR3 loop spans 17 amino acids. V lost 4 bases and J lost 6; bases outside the gene matches: 13. General study points: Presence/absence analyses supposed approximately even sequencing depth among donors. The classifier reportedly diagnosed cytomegalovirus status with high sensitivity and specificity.

The V call is TRBV27, the J call TRBJ2-3, with 10 bases matching TRBD2. The TCR originated in a female donor in good health and CMV-seropositive. The source material was PBMCs. CDR3 sequence: CASSWGRGLAGVDTQYF. The CDR3 nucleotides read TGTGCCAGCAGTTGGGGACGGGGGCTAGCGGGGGTGGATACGCAGTATTTT.